This TCR beta chain was obtained from a study of regulatory T cells in long-lasting Graves disease listed by TCRdb under 2021. For the study in its entirety: Persistent Graves' disease was defined as antithyroid drug treatment for over 5 years with persistently positive TSH receptor autoantibodies. This study used TCR sequencing and RNA sequencing of peripheral blood to compare persistent Graves' disease patients against newly diagnosed Graves' disease patients. The study took place in China and was registered as a clinical trial. A total of roughly 33 samples were covered by TCR sequencing, comprising some 13 persistent and 20 or so newly diagnosed Graves' disease patients. Persistent Graves' disease patients in the clinical cohort had taken antithyroid drugs for roughly ten years on average. What the research found in general, with its limitations: Compared with newly diagnosed patients, patients with persistent Graves' disease had lower TCR Shannon entropy and fewer highly expanded clones, which suggests clonal expansion. More public clonotypes were shared among persistent patients (roughly 2,700) than among newly diagnosed patients (roughly 1,000). Sequencing and analysis were limited to the TCR beta chain. Because the primary lesion, thyroid tissue, could not be accessed, the study looked at peripheral blood alone. The authors acknowledged the small sample size as a limitation that may reduce accuracy. Persistent disease showed preferential use of TRBV28, TRBJ1-2 and TRBJ2-5, whereas newly diagnosed disease favored TRBV20-1 and TRBJ2-1.

The receptor library was made with multiplex PCR. Sequenced on an Illumina HiSeq 4000. CDR3 regions were amplified by Arm-PCR with iRepertoire HTBI primers to construct TCR beta libraries. Before sequencing, the PCR products went through gel purification. The study's own analysis went as follows. Gene usage analysis of CDR3 amino acid clonotypes used the approximately 62 TRBV and 11 to 15 TRBJ segments found across samples. Filtered high-quality paired reads were merged into contigs using COPE and FqMerger. BLAST was used to align contigs to IMGT TRBV, TRBD and TRBJ reference genes, with CDR3 defined following IMGT. Highly expanded clones were defined as clonotypes with a frequency above 0.1%. Shannon entropy served as the measure of repertoire diversity, while the Gini coefficient captured V-J evenness. A clonotype found in more than one individual was treated as public. Starting from the raw public reads, TCRdb applied fastp trimming at Q25, assembled clones with MiXCR and retained in-frame beta chains. Duplicate CDR3 protein sequences are folded into a single record with the most common DNA and genes. For this entry, the V and J calls and clone size follow TCRdb and not the study's own pipeline. In this sample the table shows approximately 400,000 distinct CDR3 sequences, less than 25% of which occur a single time. The ten largest clonotypes hold less than 25% of the sample.

The CDR3 covers 13 residues, taking in both the cysteine and the phenylalanine. The sequence is cut down to CDR3 DNA, 39 bases in frame from base 1. The germline V gene provides CDR1 SGHTA and CDR2 FQGNSA. V is reduced by 9 bases and J by 1 base, leaving a spacing of 11 bases between them. Points on this clonotype: Its antigen is still unknown. No much larger clone is present one base from it, and per-base qualities are unavailable.

The time point label corresponds to: persistent/refractory GD, antithyroid drugs over 5 years with positive TRAb. RNA was extracted from PBMCs in TRIzol for both TCR sequencing and RNA sequencing. The diagnosis of Graves' disease followed American Thyroid Association guidelines. Recruitment of patients was carried out at an endocrinology department in Xi'an, China. Each patient gave approximately 8.8 milliliters of peripheral blood, collected in an EDTA anticoagulant tube. Ficoll Paque Plus density gradient separation was used to isolate PBMCs, and no additional T cell sorting was done. An Agilent 2100 Bioanalyzer and agarose gel were used to assess RNA quality, and a NanoDrop 2000 was used to measure RNA concentration.

The sequence is built from TRBV7-2 and TRBJ2-3; the D gene identity is not certain. The material was peripheral blood mononuclear cells (PBMCs), obtained when the disease was refractory, from a patient treated with antithyroid drugs. This sequence originates from a female donor with Graves disease. The CDR3 amino acid sequence is: CASTEWGTDTQYF. The nucleotide sequence reads TGTGCCAGTACGGAGTGGGGCACAGATACGCAGTATTTT.